This T cell receptor beta chain originates from a study of T cell responses to AZD1222 COVID-19 vaccine. Pooled in the analysis were second doses at about 4 or about 12 weeks. Whole-study results and caveats: Reportedly, nearly half the spike-specific TCRs target unmutated variant regions. Clonal diversity may have been underestimated, and the donors were mostly white British, with more females than males. The number of AZD1222 recipients seropositive at baseline was only five to seven.

Sequencing used immunoSEQ multiplex PCR; TCRdb keeps in-frame clones, though not all of them. The repertoire holds some 130,000 clones, roughly 90% seen once, with 0.9% to 1.2% in the top ten. About this clone itself: Its specificity is unknown.

This CDR3 has 14 residues. The V and J ends lost 6 bases and 6 bases, in that order; junction bases with no gene match: 8. Germline V CDR1 and CDR2: SGHRS, YFSETQ. The source was peripheral blood, collected 28 days after the second AZD1222 dose. The receptor was derived from an adult who received the AZD1222 COVID-19 vaccine. The chain carries TRBV5-1 and TRBJ2-3; TRBD1 matches 9 bases. CDR3 in amino acids: CASNPGTGKDTQYF. In DNA, the CDR3 is TGCGCCAGCAACCCCGGGACAGGGAAGGATACGCAGTATTTT.